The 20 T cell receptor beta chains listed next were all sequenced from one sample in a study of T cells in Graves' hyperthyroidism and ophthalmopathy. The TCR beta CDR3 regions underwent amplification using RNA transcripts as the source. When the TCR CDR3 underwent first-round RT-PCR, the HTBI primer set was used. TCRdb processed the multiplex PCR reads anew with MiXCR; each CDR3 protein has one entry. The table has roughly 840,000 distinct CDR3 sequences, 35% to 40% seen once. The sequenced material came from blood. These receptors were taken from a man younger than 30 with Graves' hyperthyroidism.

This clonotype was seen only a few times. CDR3 protein: CASSPRGHTNTGELFF. CDR3 coding DNA: TGTGCCAGCAGTCCCAGGGGGCACACGAACACCGGGGAGCTGTTTTTT. The chain carries TRBV2 and TRBJ2-2, with 8 nucleotides matching TRBD1. Germline V gene data show CDR1 as SNHLY and CDR2 as FYNNEI. The CDR3 sequence is 16 residues long. With 5 bases clipped from V and 0 bases from J, the junction kept 5 bases outside the gene matches.

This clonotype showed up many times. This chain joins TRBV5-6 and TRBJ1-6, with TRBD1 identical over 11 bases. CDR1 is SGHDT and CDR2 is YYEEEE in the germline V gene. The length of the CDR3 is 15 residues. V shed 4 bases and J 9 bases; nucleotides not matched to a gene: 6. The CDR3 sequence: CASSVSGTGGSPLHF. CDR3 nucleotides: TGTGCCAGCAGCGTATCCGGGACAGGGGGTTCACCCCTCCACTTT.

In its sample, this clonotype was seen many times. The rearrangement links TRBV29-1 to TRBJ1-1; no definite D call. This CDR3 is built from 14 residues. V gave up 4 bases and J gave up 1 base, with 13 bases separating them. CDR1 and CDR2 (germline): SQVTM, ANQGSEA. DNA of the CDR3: TGCAGCGTTGGTCAGAGTAACCAGAACACTGAAGCTTTCTTT. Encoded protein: CSVGQSNQNTEAFF.

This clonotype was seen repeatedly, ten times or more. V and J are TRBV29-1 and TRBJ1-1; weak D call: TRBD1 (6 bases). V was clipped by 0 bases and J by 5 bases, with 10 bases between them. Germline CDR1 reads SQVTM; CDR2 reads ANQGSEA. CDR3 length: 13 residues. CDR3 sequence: CSVEERGSTEAFF. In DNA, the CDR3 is TGCAGCGTTGAAGAGAGGGGGAGTACTGAAGCTTTCTTT.

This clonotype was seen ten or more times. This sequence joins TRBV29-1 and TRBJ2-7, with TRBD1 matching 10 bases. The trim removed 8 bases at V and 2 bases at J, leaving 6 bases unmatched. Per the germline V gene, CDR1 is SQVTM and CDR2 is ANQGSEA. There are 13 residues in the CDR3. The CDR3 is CSIQDRGTYEQYF. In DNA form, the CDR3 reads TGCAGCATCCAGGACAGGGGGACCTACGAGCAGTACTTC.

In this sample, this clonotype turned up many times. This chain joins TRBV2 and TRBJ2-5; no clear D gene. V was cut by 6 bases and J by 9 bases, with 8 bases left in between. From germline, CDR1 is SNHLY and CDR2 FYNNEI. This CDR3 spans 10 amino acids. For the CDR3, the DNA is TGTGCCAGCAGCGATGGGGCCCAGTACTTC. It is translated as CASSDGAQYF.

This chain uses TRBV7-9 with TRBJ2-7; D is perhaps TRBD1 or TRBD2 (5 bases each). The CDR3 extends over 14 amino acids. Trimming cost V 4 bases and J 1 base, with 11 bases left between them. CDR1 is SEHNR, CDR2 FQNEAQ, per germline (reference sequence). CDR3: CASSYGTASYEQYF. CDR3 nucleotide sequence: TGTGCCAGCAGCTACGGGACGGCTTCCTACGAGCAGTACTTC.

The CDR3 coding sequence is TGTGCCAGCAGCTATCAGGGACCGATCATGAACACTGAAGCTTTCTTT. It encodes CASSYQGPIMNTEAFF. The gene calls are TRBV11-2 and TRBJ1-1, with D possibly being TRBD1 (5 bases). CDR3 length: 16 amino acids. Germline assignment: CDR1 SGHAT and CDR2 FQNNGV. With 4 bases removed from V and 0 bases from J, the gap between germline ends came to 15 bases.

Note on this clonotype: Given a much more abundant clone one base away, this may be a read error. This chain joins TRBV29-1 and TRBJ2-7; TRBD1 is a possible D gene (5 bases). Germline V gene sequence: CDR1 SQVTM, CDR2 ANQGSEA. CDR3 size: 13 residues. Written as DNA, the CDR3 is TGCAGCGTTGATTCTATCGGGCAGGGCGAGCAGTGCTTC. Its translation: CSVDSIGQGEQCF.

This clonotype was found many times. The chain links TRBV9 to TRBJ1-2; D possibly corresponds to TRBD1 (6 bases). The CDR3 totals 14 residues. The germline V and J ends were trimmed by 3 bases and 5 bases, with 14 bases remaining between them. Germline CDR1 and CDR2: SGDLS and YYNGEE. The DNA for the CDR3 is TGTGCCAGCAGCGCAGCACAGGGACCGTATGGCTACACCTTC. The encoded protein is CASSAAQGPYGYTF.

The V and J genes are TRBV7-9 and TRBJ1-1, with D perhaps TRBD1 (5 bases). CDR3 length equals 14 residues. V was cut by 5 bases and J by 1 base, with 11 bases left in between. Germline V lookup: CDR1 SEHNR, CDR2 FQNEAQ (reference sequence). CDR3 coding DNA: TGTGCCAGCAGCATCATGGGGGGGAACACTGAAGCTTTCTTT. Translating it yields CASSIMGGNTEAFF.

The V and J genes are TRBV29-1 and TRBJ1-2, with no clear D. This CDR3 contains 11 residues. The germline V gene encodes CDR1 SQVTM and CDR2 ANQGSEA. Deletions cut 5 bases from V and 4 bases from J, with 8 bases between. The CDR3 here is CSVTDFYGYTF. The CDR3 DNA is TGCAGCGTTACAGATTTCTATGGCTACACCTTC.

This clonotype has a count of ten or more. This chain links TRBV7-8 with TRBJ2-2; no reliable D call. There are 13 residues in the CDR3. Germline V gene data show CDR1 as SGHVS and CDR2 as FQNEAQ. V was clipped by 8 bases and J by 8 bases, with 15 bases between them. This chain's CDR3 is CASGRWSRGELFF. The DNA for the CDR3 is TGTGCCAGCGGCCGGTGGTCGAGAGGGGAGCTGTTTTTT.

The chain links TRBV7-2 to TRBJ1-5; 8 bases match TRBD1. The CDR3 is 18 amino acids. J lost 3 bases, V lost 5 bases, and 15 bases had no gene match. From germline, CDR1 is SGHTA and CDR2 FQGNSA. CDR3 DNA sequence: TGTGCCAGCAGCACTACCGGGACGGACAGGGTGAACAATCAGCCCCAGCATTTT. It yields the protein CASSTTGTDRVNNQPQHF.

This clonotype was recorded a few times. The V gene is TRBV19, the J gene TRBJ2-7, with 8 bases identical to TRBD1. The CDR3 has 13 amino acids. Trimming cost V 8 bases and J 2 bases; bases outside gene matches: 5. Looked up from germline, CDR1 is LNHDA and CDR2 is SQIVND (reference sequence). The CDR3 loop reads CASAPDRAYEQYF. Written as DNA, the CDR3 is TGTGCCAGTGCTCCGGACAGGGCCTACGAGCAGTACTTC. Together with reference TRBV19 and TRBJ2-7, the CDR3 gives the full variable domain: DGGITQSPKYLFRKEGQNVTLSCEQNLNHDAMYWYRQDPGQGLRLIYYSQIVNDFQKGDIAEGYSVSREKKESFPLTVTSAQKNPTAFYLCASAPDRAYEQYFGPGTRLTVT.

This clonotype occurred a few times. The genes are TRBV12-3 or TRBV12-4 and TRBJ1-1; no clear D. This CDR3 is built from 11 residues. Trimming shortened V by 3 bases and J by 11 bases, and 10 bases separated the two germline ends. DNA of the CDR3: TGTGCCAGCAGTTTTAAGTTTGTGGCTTTCTTT. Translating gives CASSFKFVAFF.

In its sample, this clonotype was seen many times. The CDR3: CATSDLGRDWGAFF. DNA for the CDR3: TGTGCCACCAGTGACCTCGGCAGGGATTGGGGGGCTTTCTTT. The rearrangement uses TRBV24-1 and TRBJ1-1; D is possibly TRBD1 (5 bases). The V gene lost 4 bases and the J gene lost 11 bases, with 19 bases spanning the gap. The germline V gene has CDR1 KGHDR and CDR2 SFDVKD. This CDR3 comprises 14 residues.

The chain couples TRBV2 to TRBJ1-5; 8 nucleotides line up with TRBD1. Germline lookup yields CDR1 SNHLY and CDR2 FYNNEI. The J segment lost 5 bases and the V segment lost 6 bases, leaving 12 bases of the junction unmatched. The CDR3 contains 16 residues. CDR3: CASSASTGANDQPQHF. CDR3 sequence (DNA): TGTGCCAGCAGCGCCTCGACAGGGGCGAACGATCAGCCCCAGCATTTT.

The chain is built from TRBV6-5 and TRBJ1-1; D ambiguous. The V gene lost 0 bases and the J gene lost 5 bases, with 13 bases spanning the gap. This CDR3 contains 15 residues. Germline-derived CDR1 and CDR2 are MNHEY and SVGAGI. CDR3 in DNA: TGTGCCAGCAGTTACTCGAAAGCTTTGGGAACTGAAGCTTTCTTT. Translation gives CASSYSKALGTEAFF.

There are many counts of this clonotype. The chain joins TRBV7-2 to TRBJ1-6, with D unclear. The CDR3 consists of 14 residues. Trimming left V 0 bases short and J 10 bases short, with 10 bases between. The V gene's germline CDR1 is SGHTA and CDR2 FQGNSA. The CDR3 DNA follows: TGTGCCAGCAGCTTAGCTGGGTGGAACTCACCCCTCCACTTT. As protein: CASSLAGWNSPLHF.